Listed below are T cell receptor beta chains from one sample, sequenced in a study of blood T cells in healthy people across ages. TCRdb called the 5' RACE reads again in MiXCR, with one record for every CDR3 protein. Here the sample spans about 670,000 distinct CDR3 sequences, about 50% being singletons. The sequenced sample was blood. The receptor source for this set is an elderly woman in good health. Each CDR3 is given with its conserved first and last residue. The D gene is left open where the match is weak. The size field is filled for only some rows; it gives once, few, many or a size class.

TRBJ2-5 TRBV4-1 once TRBD2 15 TGCGCCAACAATATGGATAGCGGGAGAGGGGAGACCCAGTACTTC CANNMDSGRGETQYF
TRBJ2-1 TRBV20-1 many TRBD2 15 TGCAGTGCTATAGGGACTAGCCGGTCCTACAATGAGCAGTTCTTC CSAIGTSRSYNEQFF
TRBJ2-7 TRBV6-6 - TRBD1 14 TGTGCCAGCAGTGCCTCGGGACAGACCTACGAGCAGTACTTC CASSASGQTYEQYF
TRBJ2-1 TRBV15 few TRBD2 19 TGTGCCACCAGCAGAGAGACGGGAGGGTCTGTTAGCTCCTACAATGAGCAGTTCTTC CATSRETGGSVSSYNEQFF
TRBJ2-5 TRBV28 many - 12 TGTGCCAGCCACACAACCATAACAGGGCAGTACTTC CASHTTITGQYF
TRBJ2-3 TRBV20-1 few - 13 TGCAGTGCTAGAGGGTCAGATTATTATACGCAGTATTTT CSARGSDYYTQYF
TRBJ2-3 TRBV20-1 few TRBD2 11 TGCAGTGCTAGAGTGGGACTAGAGCAGTATTTT CSARVGLEQYF
TRBJ2-7 TRBV6-5 - TRBD2 14 TGTGCCAGCAGTTACGGCGGGAGGAACAATGAGCAGTACTTC CASSYGGRNNEQYF
TRBJ2-2 TRBV7-8 few - 16 TGTGCCAGCAGCCCCGGAGGGCCCCTTGACACCGGGGAGCTGTTTTTT CASSPGGPLDTGELFF
TRBJ1-1 TRBV25-1 few - 13 TGTGCCAGCAGACAGTCGATAAACACTGAAGCTTTCTTT CASRQSINTEAFF
TRBJ1-4 TRBV6-6 many TRBD1 18 TGTGCCAGCAGCTACTGGGACAGGAGGCGGGATCCTAATGAAAAACTGTTTTTT CASSYWDRRRDPNEKLFF
TRBJ2-3 TRBV20-1 - - 14 TGCAGTGCTATCGGCGGGGGCCGGATAGATACGCAGTATTTT CSAIGGGRIDTQYF
TRBJ2-7 TRBV28 - TRBD1 12 TGTGCCAGCAGGACAGGGGTACGCGAGCAGTACTTC CASRTGVREQYF
TRBJ1-1 TRBV4-2 - - 15 TGTGCCAGCAGCCAACTCGGGACTCCCGGCACTGAAGCTTTCTTT CASSQLGTPGTEAFF
TRBJ1-2 TRBV12-3/TRBV12-4 - - 15 TGTGCCAGCAGTTTGGCTCGGGGACGAGGCTATGGCTACACCTTC CASSLARGRGYGYTF
TRBJ2-7 TRBV9 - TRBD2 16 TGTGCCAGCAGCGTAACAGCGGGGGGGCGTGTATACGAGCAGTACTTC CASSVTAGGRVYEQYF
TRBJ1-6 TRBV5-1 few - 16 TGCGCCAGCAGCTTGGTTCAGGGAGAGTCGGTATCACCCCTCCACTTT CASSLVQGESVSPLHF
TRBJ2-1 TRBV4-1 once TRBD2 16 TGCGCCAGCAGCCAAGTAAGCGGGAGGGCAAACGATGAGCAGTTCTTC CASSQVSGRANDEQFF
TRBJ1-6 TRBV10-3 - - 14 TGTGCCATCTCCGGGGGCAGTCGGAATTCACCCCTCCACTTT CAISGGSRNSPLHF
TRBJ2-1 TRBV14 once - 15 TGTGCCAGCAGCCAAGCGGCTAGCGTCTACAATGAGCAGTTCTTC CASSQAASVYNEQFF
TRBJ2-5 TRBV25-1 few TRBD2 16 TGTGCCAGCAGTGAACCGACTAGCGGGATGGGGGAGACCCAGTACTTC CASSEPTSGMGETQYF
TRBJ1-5 TRBV6-1 few - 16 TGTGCCAGCAGTGATTCCCCAGGGGCCCTCAATCAGCCCCAGCATTTT CASSDSPGALNQPQHF
TRBJ2-6 TRBV28 - TRBD1 16 TGTGCCAGCAGTGGGGGACAGCTCTCTGGGGCCAACGTCCTGACTTTC CASSGGQLSGANVLTF
TRBJ2-5 TRBV20-1 - - 17 TGCAGTGCAAGACGGGTAGCTAGAGGGGTTCACCAAGAGACCCAGTACTTC CSARRVARGVHQETQYF
TRBJ2-1 TRBV20-1 - TRBD2 16 TGCAGTGCTAGAGATCAAAGGGGAGGGGCGTACGGTGAGCAGTTCTTC CSARDQRGGAYGEQFF
TRBJ2-1 TRBV20-1 few - 12 TGCAGTGCTCAGGCTACCAACAATGAGCAGTTCTTC CSAQATNNEQFF
TRBJ2-6 TRBV7-3 - TRBD1 17 TGTGCCAGCAGCTTGGGACAGGGGATTACTGGGGCCAACGTCCTGACTTTC CASSLGQGITGANVLTF
TRBJ1-2 TRBV7-9 few - 15 TGTGCCAGCAGCTTAGCCGCAGGGGTGGGTTATGGCTACACCTTC CASSLAAGVGYGYTF
TRBJ2-1 TRBV5-4 few TRBD2 17 TGTGCCAGCAGCACCGGACTAGCGGGGGGCCCTAGCAATGAGCAGTTCTTC CASSTGLAGGPSNEQFF
TRBJ2-7 TRBV12-3/TRBV12-4 few - 18 TGTGCCAGCAGTTCAAAGGGGGGCCGGGACAGAAAAATAGATGGGCAGTACTTC CASSSKGGRDRKIDGQYF
TRBJ2-5 TRBV10-3 - - 12 TGTGCCATCGTCCCTTATTGGGAGACCCAGTACTTC CAIVPYWETQYF
TRBJ2-3 TRBV24-1 few - 16 TGTGCCACCAGTGATTTTGCGGACGGGAACCGGGATACGCAGTATTTT CATSDFADGNRDTQYF
TRBJ2-7 TRBV3-1 - - 12 TGTGCCAGCAGCCAAGTTTTCAGCGAGCAGTACTTC CASSQVFSEQYF
TRBJ2-1 TRBV14 many TRBD2 16 TGTGCCAGCAGCCAACTTCTGCTAGCGGGAGGGGATGAGCAGTTCTTC CASSQLLLAGGDEQFF
TRBJ1-2 TRBV6-5 many - 11 TGTGCCAGTAGACAGGACTATGGCTACACCTTC CASRQDYGYTF
TRBJ2-5 TRBV4-1 many - 13 TGCGCCAGCAGCCAAGGCTCCTTAGCGCCCCAGTACTTC CASSQGSLAPQYF
TRBJ2-4 TRBV12-3/TRBV12-4 many TRBD1 14 TGTGCCAGCAGTTTGGTGGGACAGCTAAACATTCAGTACTTC CASSLVGQLNIQYF
TRBJ2-6 TRBV27 few - 15 TGTGCCAGCAGTTCTGCGAACTCTGGGGCCAACGTCCTGACTTTC CASSSANSGANVLTF
TRBJ2-6 TRBV9 - - 17 TGTGCCAGTTCCAGGGATCCCTTTAGCTCTGGGGCCAACGTCCTGACTTTC CASSRDPFSSGANVLTF
TRBJ1-1 TRBV6-5 - - 13 TGTGCCAGCAGTGACGGATCGGGAACTGAAGCTTTCTTT CASSDGSGTEAFF
TRBJ2-5 TRBV5-1 - TRBD2 16 TGCGCCAGCAGCCTGGTGACGGCGGGAGACGCGGGGACCCAGTACTTC CASSLVTAGDAGTQYF
TRBJ1-2 TRBV12-3/TRBV12-4 few - 13 TGTGCCAGCAGCAGAGGGGGGGACTATGGCTACACCTTC CASSRGGDYGYTF